Only a few counts were recorded for the clone carrying this T cell receptor (beta chain). Its matching antigen is unknown. This sample is part of a study of PD-1 blockade in classical Hodgkin lymphoma. Findings of the study overall: A reduction in baseline TCR diversity was reportedly seen in newly diagnosed patients relative to healthy donors. Partial responders and progressors had significantly lower baseline TCR diversity.

Every patient experienced relapse after autologous stem cell transplantation, and brentuximab vedotin exposure varied. Method: immunoSEQ multiplex PCR; TCRdb's copy keeps in-frame clones and lacks some. The repertoire holds some 30,000 clones, with under 75% as singletons. This TCR was sampled from a human donor with classical Hodgkin lymphoma. The specimen comprised peripheral blood mononuclear cells (PBMCs), sampled before the second cycle of nivolumab.

DNA for the CDR3: TGTGCCACCCGGCGGGGGAGTGAAAAACTGTTTTTT. Amino acid sequence: CATRRGSEKLFF. This chain joins TRBV15 and TRBJ1-4, with D tentatively TRBD1 (5 bases). Germline V lookup: CDR1 LNHNV, CDR2 YYDKDF (reference sequence). This CDR3 is 12 amino acids long. With 8 bases removed from V and 7 bases from J, the gap between germline ends came to 11 bases.